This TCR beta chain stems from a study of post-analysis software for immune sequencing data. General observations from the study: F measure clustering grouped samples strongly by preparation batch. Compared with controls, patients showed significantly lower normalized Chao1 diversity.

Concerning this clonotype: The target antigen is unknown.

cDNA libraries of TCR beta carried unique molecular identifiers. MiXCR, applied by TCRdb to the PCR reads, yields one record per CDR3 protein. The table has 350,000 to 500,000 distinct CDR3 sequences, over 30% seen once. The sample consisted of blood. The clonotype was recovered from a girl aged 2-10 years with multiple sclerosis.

This CDR3 reads CASSYTGLARTSYEQYF. The CDR3 DNA is TGCGCCAGCAGCTACACCGGACTAGCGCGAACGTCCTACGAGCAGTACTTC. The rearrangement uses TRBV5-1 and TRBJ2-7, with 9 bases identical to TRBD2. V shed 3 bases and J 1 base; nucleotides not matched to a gene: 11. The germline gives CDR1 SGHRS, CDR2 YFSETQ. The CDR3 totals 17 residues.